The clone carrying this TCR beta chain was picked up one time. These data come from a study of blood T cell repertoires in COVID-19. Study at large: Sources were T cells, B-cell-depleted T cells, or PBMCs; the material itself was cDNA or gDNA.

TCRdb's copy holds only in-frame clones and misses some; the assay was immunoSEQ multiplex PCR. The sample has 200,000 to 300,000 clones; 70% to 90% are singletons. Germline V gene lookup returns CDR1 MNHNS and CDR2 SASEGT. This CDR3 spans 14 amino acids. V lost 2 bases to trimming and J lost 3 bases, with 10 bases between them. The clonotype comes from a man aged 25-40 years with active or convalescent COVID-19. The V call is TRBV6-1, the J call TRBJ1-1; possibly TRBD1 for D (5 bases). Sequencing was performed on peripheral blood. The CDR3 region is CASSESWGDTEAFF. DNA of the CDR3: TGTGCCAGCAGTGAATCCTGGGGGGACACTGAAGCTTTCTTT.